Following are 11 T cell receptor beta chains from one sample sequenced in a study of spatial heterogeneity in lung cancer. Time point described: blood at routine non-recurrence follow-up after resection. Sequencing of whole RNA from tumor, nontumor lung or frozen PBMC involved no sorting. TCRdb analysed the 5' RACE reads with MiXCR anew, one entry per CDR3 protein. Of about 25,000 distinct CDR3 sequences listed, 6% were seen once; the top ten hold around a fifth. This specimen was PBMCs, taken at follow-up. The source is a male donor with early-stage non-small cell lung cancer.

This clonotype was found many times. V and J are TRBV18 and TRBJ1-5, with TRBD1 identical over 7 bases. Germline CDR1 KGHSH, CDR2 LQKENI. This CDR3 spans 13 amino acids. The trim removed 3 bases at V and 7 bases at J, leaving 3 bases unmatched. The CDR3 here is CASSPTGVQPQHF. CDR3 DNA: TGTGCCAGCTCACCCACAGGGGTCCAGCCCCAGCATTTT.

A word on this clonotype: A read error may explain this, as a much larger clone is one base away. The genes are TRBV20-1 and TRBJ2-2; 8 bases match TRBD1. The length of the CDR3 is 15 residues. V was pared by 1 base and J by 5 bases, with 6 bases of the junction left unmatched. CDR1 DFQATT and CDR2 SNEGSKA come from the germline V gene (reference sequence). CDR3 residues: CSARVTGGWTGELFF. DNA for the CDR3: TGCAGTGCTAGAGTCACAGGGGGATGGACCGGGGAGCTGTTTTTT.

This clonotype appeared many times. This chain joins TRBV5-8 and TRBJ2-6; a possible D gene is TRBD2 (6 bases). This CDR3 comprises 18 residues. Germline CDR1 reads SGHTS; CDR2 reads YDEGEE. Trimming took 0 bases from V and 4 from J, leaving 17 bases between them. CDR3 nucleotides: TGTGCCAGCAGCTTGGCGGAGGGGTACCGGGGAGGGGCCAACGTCCTGACTTTC. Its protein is CASSLAEGYRGGANVLTF.

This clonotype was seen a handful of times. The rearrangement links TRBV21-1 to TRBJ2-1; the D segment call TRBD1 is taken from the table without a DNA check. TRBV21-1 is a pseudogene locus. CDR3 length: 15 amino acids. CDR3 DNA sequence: TGTGCCAGCAGCAACGGGACAGGGGACTACAATGAGCAGTTCTTC. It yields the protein CASSNGTGDYNEQFF.

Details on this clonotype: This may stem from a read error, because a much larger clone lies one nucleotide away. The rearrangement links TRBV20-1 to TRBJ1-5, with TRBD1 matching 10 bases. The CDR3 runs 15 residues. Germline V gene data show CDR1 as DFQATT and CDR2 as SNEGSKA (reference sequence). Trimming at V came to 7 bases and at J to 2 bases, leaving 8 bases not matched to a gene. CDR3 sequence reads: CSVDRQGAGNQPQHF. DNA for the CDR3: TGCAGTGTCGATAGACAGGGGGCCGGCAATCAGCCCCAGCATTTT.

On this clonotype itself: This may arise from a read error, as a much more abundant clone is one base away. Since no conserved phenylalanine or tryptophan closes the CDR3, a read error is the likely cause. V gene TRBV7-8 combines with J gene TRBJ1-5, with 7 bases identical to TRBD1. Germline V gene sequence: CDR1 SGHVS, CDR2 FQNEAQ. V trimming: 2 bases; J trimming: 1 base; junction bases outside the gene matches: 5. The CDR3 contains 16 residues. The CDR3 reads CASSLRGPGSNQPQHL. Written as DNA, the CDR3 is TGTGCCAGCAGCTTAAGGGGGCCGGGGAGCAATCAGCCCCAGCATCTT.

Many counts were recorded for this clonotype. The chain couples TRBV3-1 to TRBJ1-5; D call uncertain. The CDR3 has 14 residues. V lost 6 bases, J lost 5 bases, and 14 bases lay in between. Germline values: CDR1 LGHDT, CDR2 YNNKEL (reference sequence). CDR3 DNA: TGTGCCAGCAGTGGCGGCGGTGGGCATCAGCCCCAGCATTTT. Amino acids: CASSGGGGHQPQHF. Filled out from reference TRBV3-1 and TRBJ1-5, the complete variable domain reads DTAVSQTPKYLVTQMGNDKSIKCEQNLGHDTMYWYKQDSKKFLKIMFSYNNKELIINETVPNRFSPKSPDKAHLNLHINSLELGDSAVYFCASSGGGGHQPQHFGDGTRLSIL.

The CDR3 spells CASSPHSGQGAFGETQYF. The CDR3 bases are TGTGCCAGCAGCCCCCACTCGGGACAGGGGGCTTTCGGGGAGACCCAGTACTTC. The chain recombines TRBV9 with TRBJ2-5; 12 nucleotides match TRBD1. V was pared by 4 bases and J by 5 bases, with 15 bases of the junction left unmatched. The CDR3 contains 18 residues. Germline CDR1 is SGDLS and CDR2 is YYNGEE.

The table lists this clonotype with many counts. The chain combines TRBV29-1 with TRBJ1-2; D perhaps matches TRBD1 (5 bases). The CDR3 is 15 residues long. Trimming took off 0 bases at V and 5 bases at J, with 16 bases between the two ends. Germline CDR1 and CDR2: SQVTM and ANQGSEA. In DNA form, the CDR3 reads TGCAGCGTTGAAGAGCGAACAGGTGGAAAATATGGCTACACCTTC. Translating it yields CSVEERTGGKYGYTF. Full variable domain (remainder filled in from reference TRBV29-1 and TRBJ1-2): SAVISQKPSRDICQRGTSLTIQCQVDSQVTMMFWYRQQPGQSLTLIATANQGSEATYESGFVIDKFPISRPNLTFSTLTVSNMSPEDSSIYLCSVEERTGGKYGYTFGSGTRLTVV.

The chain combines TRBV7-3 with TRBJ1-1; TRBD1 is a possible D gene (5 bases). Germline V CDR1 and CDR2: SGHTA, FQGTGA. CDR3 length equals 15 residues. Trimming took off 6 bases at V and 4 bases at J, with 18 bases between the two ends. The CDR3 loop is CASSTHQVGVTEAFF. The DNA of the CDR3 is TGTGCCAGCAGTACCCACCAGGTGGGGGTCACTGAAGCTTTCTTT.

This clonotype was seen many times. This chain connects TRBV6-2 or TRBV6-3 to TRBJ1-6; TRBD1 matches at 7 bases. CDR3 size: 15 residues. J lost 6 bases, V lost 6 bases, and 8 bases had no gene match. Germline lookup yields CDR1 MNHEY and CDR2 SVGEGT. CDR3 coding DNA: TGTGCCAGCAGCGGACCGGGACAGATTAATTCACCCCTCCACTTT. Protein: CASSGPGQINSPLHF.